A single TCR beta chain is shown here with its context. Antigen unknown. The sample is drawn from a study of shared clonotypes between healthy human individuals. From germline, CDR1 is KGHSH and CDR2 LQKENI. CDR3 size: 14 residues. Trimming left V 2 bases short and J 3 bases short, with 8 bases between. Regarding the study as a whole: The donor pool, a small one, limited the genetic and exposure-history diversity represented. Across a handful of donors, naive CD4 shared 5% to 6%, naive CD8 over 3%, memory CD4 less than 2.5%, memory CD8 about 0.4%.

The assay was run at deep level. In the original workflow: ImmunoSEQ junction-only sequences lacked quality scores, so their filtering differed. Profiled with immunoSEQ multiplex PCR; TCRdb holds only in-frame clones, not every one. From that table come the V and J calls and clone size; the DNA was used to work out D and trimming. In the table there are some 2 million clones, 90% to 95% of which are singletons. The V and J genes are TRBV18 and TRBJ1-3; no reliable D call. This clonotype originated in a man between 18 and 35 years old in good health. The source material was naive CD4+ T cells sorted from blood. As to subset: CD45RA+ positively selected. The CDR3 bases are TGTGCCAGCTCACCAGATATACTTGGAAACACCATATATTTT. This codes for CASSPDILGNTIYF.